Listed here are 28 T cell receptor beta chains from one sample, sequenced in a study of cytomegalovirus exposure and HLA in healthy donors. The PCR made use of 60 Vbeta and 13 Jbeta primers. TCRdb keeps only in-frame clones here, not all; method: immunoSEQ multiplex PCR. The profile shows over 150,000 clones, around 82% of them singletons. The specimen was PBMCs. The receptors derive from a woman in her forties in good health and CMV-seropositive.

This clone was found once. The chain combines TRBV5-1 with TRBJ2-2, with D perhaps matching TRBD2 (6 bases). CDR3 length equals 14 residues. Germline values: CDR1 SGHRS, CDR2 YFSETQ. V was cut by 4 bases and J by 3 bases, with 10 bases left in between. Here the CDR3 DNA reads TGCGCCAGCAGCATACCTAGCGACACCGGGGAGCTGTTTTTT. Translation gives CASSIPSDTGELFF.

This clone appeared once. V gene TRBV5-1 combines with J gene TRBJ2-7; possible D gene TRBD1, 5 bases. Germline V lookup: CDR1 SGHRS, CDR2 YFSETQ. The V end lost 4 bases, the J end lost 2 bases, and 10 bases lay between the germline ends. There are 13 residues in the CDR3. CDR3 region: CASSQGHTYEQYF. In DNA, the CDR3 is TGCGCCAGCAGCCAAGGACATACCTACGAGCAGTACTTC.

The chain has TRBV28 and TRBJ2-7; TRBD1 is a possible D gene (6 bases). Germline lookup yields CDR1 MDHEN and CDR2 SYDVKM. The CDR3 extends over 13 amino acids. V lost 6 bases, J lost 1 base, and 10 bases lay in between. The CDR3 here is CASSLDSSYEQYF. In DNA form, the CDR3 reads TGTGCCAGCAGCCTGGACAGTTCCTACGAGCAGTACTTC.

This clone was detected only a few times. The chain couples TRBV7-3 to TRBJ2-5, with 8 bases identical to TRBD1. Trimming cost V 5 bases and J 5 bases; bases outside gene matches: 10. The CDR3 length is 15 residues. Germline CDR1 and CDR2: SGHTA and FQGTGA. For the CDR3, the DNA is TGTGCCAGCAGCCCGAAGACAGGGGTCAGGGAGACCCAGTACTTC. Protein: CASSPKTGVRETQYF. Together with reference TRBV7-3 and TRBJ2-5, the CDR3 gives the full variable domain: GAGVSQTPSNKVTEKGKYVELRCDPISGHTALYWYRQSLGQGPEFLIYFQGTGAADDSGLPNDRFFAVRPEGSVSTLKIQRTERGDSAVYLCASSPKTGVRETQYFGPGTRLLVL.

Only a few counts were recorded for this clone. This sequence joins TRBV7-7 and TRBJ2-7, with no clear D. CDR1 and CDR2 from the germline V gene are SSHAT and FNYEAQ (reference sequence). Trimming shortened V by 2 bases and J by 2 bases, and 7 bases separated the two germline ends. The CDR3 covers 13 residues. In nucleotides, the CDR3 is TGTGCCAGCAGCTTAACAGTGGCCTACGAGCAGTACTTC. The encoded protein is CASSLTVAYEQYF.

V is TRBV5-6 and J is TRBJ2-1; 8 positions match TRBD2. Germline trimming cut 0 bases from V and 8 bases from J; bases unmatched to any gene: 1. This CDR3 has 13 amino acids. Germline loops: CDR1 SGHDT, CDR2 YYEEEE. For the CDR3, the DNA is TGTGCCAGCAGCTTGGAGCGGGAGCATGAGCAGTTCTTC. Its protein is CASSLEREHEQFF.

V is TRBV27 and J is TRBJ2-3; the match to TRBD2 covers 11 bases. From germline, CDR1 is MNHEY and CDR2 SMNVEV (reference sequence). The CDR3 loop spans 17 amino acids. V lost 4 bases, J lost 4 bases, and 10 bases stayed unmatched. The CDR3 sequence: CASSSDLSGRAPDTQYF. The CDR3 region has the DNA TGTGCCAGCAGTTCCGACCTTAGCGGGAGGGCCCCAGATACGCAGTATTTT.

The V gene is TRBV9, the J gene TRBJ2-7; TRBD2 matches at 7 bases. Germline CDR1 is SGDLS and CDR2 is YYNGEE. The CDR3 sequence is 13 residues long. The V and J ends lost 3 bases and 2 bases, in that order; junction bases with no gene match: 2. CDR3 region: CASSEGLAYEQYF. Here the CDR3 DNA reads TGTGCCAGCAGCGAAGGACTAGCCTACGAGCAGTACTTC.

The chain has TRBV6-6 and TRBJ2-2; TRBD2 matches 7 bases. V dropped 0 bases and J dropped 8; count of bases not matched to a gene: 6. This CDR3 region has 15 residues. Germline CDR1 MNHNY, CDR2 SVGAGI (reference sequence). CDR3: CASSYSMAGVGELFF. Written as DNA, the CDR3 is TGTGCCAGCAGTTACTCGATGGCGGGGGTGGGGGAGCTGTTTTTT.

CDR3 nucleotide sequence: TGTGCCAGTAGTATGACGGGGGACAGCAATCAGCCCCAGCATTTT. Translating it yields CASSMTGDSNQPQHF. The rearrangement links TRBV19 to TRBJ1-5, with a weak D call TRBD1 (5 bases). V gave up 3 bases and J gave up 1 base, with 10 bases separating them. The germline V gene encodes CDR1 LNHDA and CDR2 SQIVND (reference sequence). The CDR3 totals 15 residues.

This clone was recorded only once. The chain recombines TRBV14 with TRBJ2-7; D unresolved. From germline, CDR1 is SGHDN and CDR2 FVKESK. The CDR3 runs to 13 residues. V dropped 0 bases and J dropped 3 bases, with 6 bases sitting between them. The CDR3 DNA follows: TGTGCCAGCAGCCAAGAGTCCAGCTACGAGCAGTACTTC. Translation gives CASSQESSYEQYF.

The chain recombines TRBV27 with TRBJ1-2; 8 nucleotides agree with TRBD1. CDR3 length equals 17 residues. V was pared by 2 bases and J by 4 bases, with 12 bases of the junction left unmatched. Germline CDR1 and CDR2: MNHEY and SMNVEV (reference sequence). The chain's CDR3 is CASSLVGQGVGAYGYTF. DNA of the CDR3: TGTGCCAGCAGTTTAGTAGGACAGGGTGTGGGAGCCTATGGCTACACCTTC.

The chain recombines TRBV18 with TRBJ2-1, with 14 bases fitting TRBD2. Looked up from germline, CDR1 is KGHSH and CDR2 is LQKENI. The CDR3 extends over 21 amino acids. V trimming: 4 bases; J trimming: 4 bases; junction bases outside the gene matches: 18. The CDR3 DNA sequence: TGTGCCAGCTCACTTTCCCGACTAGCGGGAGGGCCCACCTTTGCTTACAATGAGCAGTTCTTC. Protein sequence: CASSLSRLAGGPTFAYNEQFF.

This chain links TRBV27 with TRBJ2-7; 16 nucleotides line up with TRBD2. V trimming: 0 bases; J trimming: 0 bases; junction bases outside the gene matches: 8. Germline CDR1 and CDR2: MNHEY and SMNVEV (reference sequence). The CDR3 runs 20 residues. CDR3 loop: CASSLSGTSGRALFSYEQYF. The CDR3 coding sequence is TGTGCCAGCAGTTTATCCGGGACTAGCGGGAGGGCCCTTTTCTCCTACGAGCAGTACTTC.

The rearrangement joins TRBV6-1 to TRBJ2-3; the match to TRBD2 covers 12 bases. The germline CDR1 and CDR2 sequences are MNHNS and SASEGT. This CDR3 comprises 16 residues. V was pared by 0 bases and J by 7 bases, with 5 bases of the junction left unmatched. DNA of the CDR3: TGTGCCAGCAGTGAAGCTCTAGCGGGAGGGACTAATACGCAGTATTTT. This encodes CASSEALAGGTNTQYF.

The chain carries TRBV5-1 and TRBJ1-4, with D tentatively TRBD1 (5 bases). Deletions cut 1 base from V and 4 bases from J, with 14 bases between. This CDR3 region has 16 residues. Germline V gene data show CDR1 as SGHRS and CDR2 as YFSETQ. The CDR3: CASSLLSGPSNEKLFF. The CDR3 DNA sequence: TGCGCCAGCAGCTTGCTTTCAGGGCCAAGTAATGAAAAACTGTTTTTT.

The rearrangement links TRBV28 to TRBJ2-7; 7 bases are shared with TRBD2. From germline, CDR1 is MDHEN and CDR2 SYDVKM. There are 12 residues in the CDR3. CDR3 residues: CLSKRGPYEQYF. CDR3 nucleotide sequence: TGTCTCAGCAAGCGGGGACCCTACGAGCAGTACTTC.

The chain links TRBV9 to TRBJ2-2, with D possibly TRBD2 on 5 matching bases. CDR1 and CDR2 from the germline V gene are SGDLS and YYNGEE. Trimming left V 4 bases short and J 6 bases short, with 22 bases between. This CDR3 has 17 amino acids. CDR3 DNA sequence: TGTGCCAGCAGCCCTATTAGGAGCGGTCCCCGCCCCGGGGAGCTGTTTTTT. This codes for CASSPIRSGPRPGELFF.

This chain links TRBV5-1 with TRBJ1-2; TRBD1 matches at 8 bases. This CDR3 comprises 19 residues. The trim removed 3 bases at V and 1 base at J, leaving 17 bases unmatched. Per the germline V gene, CDR1 is SGHRS and CDR2 is YFSETQ. The CDR3 nucleotides are TGCGCCAGCAGCTCCCTACCGCCCAGGTTACAGGGGGTTAACTATGGCTACACCTTC. This sequence encodes CASSSLPPRLQGVNYGYTF.

This sequence joins TRBV30 and TRBJ1-2; 7 bases align to TRBD1. With V trimmed by 0 bases and J by 4 bases, 14 bases remained unmatched. Germline values: CDR1 GTSNPN, CDR2 SVGIG (reference sequence). This CDR3 is built from 17 residues. CDR3 sequence (DNA): TGTGCCTGGAGTGTAAGCAGGGGGGTTGTTATGCGCTATGGCTACACCTTC. Its protein is CAWSVSRGVVMRYGYTF.

V and J are TRBV2 and TRBJ1-2; D is ambiguous. Per germline, CDR1 SNHLY and CDR2 FYNNEI. Trimming took 6 bases from V and 6 from J, leaving 14 bases between them. The CDR3 consists of 13 residues. The CDR3 here is CASSGSLSNGYTF. The DNA of the CDR3 is TGTGCCAGCAGCGGATCTCTTAGCAATGGCTACACCTTC.

V gene TRBV7-6 combines with J gene TRBJ2-5; no reliable D call. The CDR3 spans 13 residues. V was trimmed by 1 base and J by 3 bases, leaving 6 bases between them. The V gene's germline CDR1 is SGHVS and CDR2 FNYEAQ. CDR3 nucleotides: TGTGCCAGCAGCTTAGTCGAGAAAGAGACCCAGTACTTC. It specifies CASSLVEKETQYF.

The chain employs TRBV2 and TRBJ1-4; D not resolved. The CDR3 extends over 15 amino acids. V shed 4 bases and J shed 0 bases, with 9 bases lying between them. The V gene's germline CDR1 is SNHLY and CDR2 FYNNEI. Here the CDR3 reads CASSARVTTNEKLFF. In DNA, the CDR3 is TGTGCCAGCAGTGCCCGGGTAACAACTAATGAAAAACTGTTTTTT. The variable domain in full, with the rest retrieved from reference TRBV2 and TRBJ1-4, is EPEVTQTPSHQVTQMGQEVILRCVPISNHLYFYWYRQILGQKVEFLVSFYNNEISEKSEIFDDQFSVERPDGSNFTLKIRSTKLEDSAMYFCASSARVTTNEKLFFGSGTQLSVL.

The V gene is TRBV29-1, the J gene TRBJ2-7, with D tentatively TRBD2 (5 bases). V was cut by 4 bases and J by 4 bases, with 14 bases left in between. This CDR3 has 13 amino acids. Germline V gene sequence: CDR1 SQVTM, CDR2 ANQGSEA. CDR3 in amino acids: CSVAFGRGYEQYF. CDR3 bases: TGCAGCGTTGCCTTTGGCAGAGGGTACGAGCAGTACTTC.

This chain links TRBV28 with TRBJ1-1; D remains ambiguous. Trimming removed 4 bases from V and 1 base from J, with 4 bases in between. CDR1 is MDHEN and CDR2 is SYDVKM in the germline V gene. The CDR3 is 12 residues long. CDR3 coding DNA: TGTGCCAGCAGTTCCGGGAACACTGAAGCTTTCTTT. As protein: CASSSGNTEAFF.

The chain couples TRBV11-2 to TRBJ2-1; 9 bases map to TRBD2. The CDR3 has 15 residues. The junction had 7 bases not matched to a gene; V was cut back by 4 bases and J by 6 bases. Germline V gives CDR1 SGHAT, CDR2 FQNNGV. The CDR3 loop reads CASSSGGAGGNEQFF. The CDR3 region has the DNA TGTGCCAGCAGCTCCGGGGGAGCGGGAGGCAATGAGCAGTTCTTC.

The rearrangement joins TRBV5-8 to TRBJ2-1; 8 bases are shared with TRBD2. Germline CDR1 SGHTS, CDR2 YDEGEE. Losses at the gene ends were 9 bases for V and 6 bases for J; bases not matched to a gene: 14. This CDR3 is 15 amino acids long. This CDR3 is CATPTSGSFSNEQFF. The CDR3 DNA is TGTGCCACCCCGACAAGCGGGAGTTTTAGCAATGAGCAGTTCTTC. Based on the CDR3 plus reference TRBV5-8 and TRBJ2-1, the full variable domain is EAGVTQSPTHLIKTRGQQATLRCSPISGHTSVYWYQQALGLGLQFLLWYDEGEERNRGNFPPRFSGRQFPNYSSELNVNALELEDSALYLCATPTSGSFSNEQFFGPGTRLTVL.

CDR3 DNA: TGTGCCAGCAGCAAGGCGGTAGGGGCCAACTACAATGAGCAGTTCTTC. Translating gives CASSKAVGANYNEQFF. The chain is built from TRBV13 and TRBJ2-1; possible D gene TRBD1, 5 bases. The CDR3 contains 16 residues. The V end was cut by 5 bases, the J end by 3 bases, with 17 bases between. CDR1 and CDR2 (germline): PRHDT, FYEKMQ (reference sequence).